This TCR beta chain is from a study of CD4 T cells in relation to SARS-CoV-2 and coronaviruses. Study results and limitations: Compared with monoreactive clones, crossreactive clones showed significantly weaker SARS-CoV-2 expansion.

Turning to this clone: Its antigen is still unknown.

Clones were sequenced by immunoSEQ multiplex PCR, and TCRdb holds only the in-frame ones, with some missing. The profile shows 43,000 or so clones, over 75% of them singletons. Naive and memory CD4+ T cells came from enriched cryopreserved PBMCs. For 10 days, roughly 9.4 x 10^4 sorted CD4+ cells grew with T cell-depleted PBMCs and CEF. V lost 0 bases, J lost 7 bases, and 8 bases lay in between. The V gene's germline CDR1 is SGHTS and CDR2 YDEGEE. The CDR3 extends over 13 amino acids. The chain joins TRBV5-8 to TRBJ1-5; D may be TRBD1 (6 bases). The sequencing sample was made of naive CD4+ T cells from PBMCs, cultured in vitro. Described subset: naive CD4+ T cells isolated by negative enrichment. The TCR sequence derives from an adult with COVID-19. The CDR3 region has the DNA TGTGCCAGCAGCTTGGACAGGGCCCAGCCCCAGCATTTT. Amino acids: CASSLDRAQPQHF.